This T cell receptor (beta chain) comes out of a study of shared clonotypes between healthy human individuals. Study in general: The composition of the donors was two women and a few men aged 18 to 49.

Original handling: ImmunoSEQ yielded junction-only sequences lacking quality scores, so filtering differed. Using immunoSEQ multiplex PCR, the repertoire was profiled, and TCRdb retains in-frame clones only, with some absent. V, J and clone size reflect that table, while D and trimming were determined from the DNA. This sample has 2 million to 2.5 million clones, with about 92% found just once. This CDR3 comprises 13 residues. V gene TRBV21-1 combines with J gene TRBJ2-7; the DNA was not compared with TRBD2, the D call given in the table. TRBV21-1 is termed a pseudogene. The sample consisted of naive CD4+ T cells from PBMCs. Subset: CD45RA+ positively selected. The sequence derives from a young man in good health. Some clones in this sample may be carry-over from other donors' samples. DNA for the CDR3: TGTGCCAGCAGCTTCCATAGCTCCTACGAGCAGTACTTC. Encoded protein: CASSFHSSYEQYF.